This T cell receptor beta chain was profiled in a study of beta chain features in type 1 diabetes. Markers CD45RO/CCR7/CD25/CD127/CD95/CD27 served to sort CD4+ naive, central memory, regulatory and stem cell-like memory cells. Sorted cells reached over 95% purity in every population. Study-level results: Naive, central memory and regulatory TCRB repertoires appeared more similar among patients than healthy donors.

CDR1 is MGHRA, CDR2 YSYEKL, per germline. Deletions cut 0 bases from V and 2 bases from J, with 13 bases between. CDR3 size: 16 residues. Reverse transcription of all isolated RNA meant that expressed TCRB transcripts were sequenced. Sequenced by immunoSEQ multiplex PCR; TCRdb stores in-frame clones only, minus some. Found here are some 150,000 clones, around a tenth of them singletons; the top ten hold roughly 0.7%. To note about this clone: What it binds is not known.

This TCR derives from a young man in good health. Sequencing was carried out using central memory CD4+ T cells from blood. The rearrangement joins TRBV4-1 to TRBJ2-5, with TRBD2 as a possible D gene (5 bases). CDR3 sequence reads: CASSQDIGVGQETQYF. The DNA of the CDR3 is TGCGCCAGCAGCCAAGATATCGGGGTGGGTCAAGAGACCCAGTACTTC.